This is a list of T cell receptor beta chains from one sample in a study of cytomegalovirus exposure and HLA in healthy donors. The table came from immunoSEQ multiplex PCR; TCRdb's copy has only in-frame clones and leaves some out. Counted here are 65,000 to 90,000 clones, 72% occurring once; the ten biggest clones make up around 10%. The sequencing sample was made of PBMCs. The receptors shown here come from a woman in her thirties or forties in good health and CMV-seropositive. Both conserved end residues are part of each CDR3.

V gene	CDR3 protein
TRBV6-6	CASSSLGLIGNTIYF
TRBV23-1	CASGVSTMNTEAFF
TRBV25-1	CASSGPAGDLYEQYF
TRBV11-3	CASGGGPYQETQYF
TRBV15	CATSRVPGRDEKLFF
TRBV27	CASRGFGGEDEKLFF
TRBV7-3	CASSPWGTGLDEQFF
TRBV7-7	CASSPAKGYGYTF
TRBV19	CASRQGASSYNSPLHF
TRBV9	CASSVAATSGVFDEQFF
TRBV6-4	CASSASGGATGELFF
TRBV5-1	CATTTNPSTDTQYF
TRBV9	CASSVATGGTEAFF
TRBV19	CASSVGQALSYEQYF
TRBV18	CASSPPGTPVYEQYF
TRBV10-2	CASSGSQYGYTF
TRBV7-2	CASSLASGTGDNYGYTF
TRBV19	CASSLGQRSSGNTIYF
TRBV18	CASSPTVGGDEKLFF
TRBV27	CASSLGQGYNEQFF
TRBV2	CASSRDRGGGYTF
TRBV11-1	CASSTPFGTGKEAFF
TRBV9	CASSVRTANYGYTF
TRBV7-3	CASSLGQSGELFF
TRBV6-6	CASSSLGGTEAFF
TRBV2	CASSLTHSGNTIYF
TRBV30	CAWIGRAKTGFSPLHF
TRBV19	CASSPQGAAATNEKLFF
TRBV19	CASNSGESNQPQHF
TRBV2	CAGRLGVSTDTQYF
TRBV18	CASSPQGVGTSETQYF
TRBV5-1	CASSEGTGDYGYTF
TRBV5-1	CASSHGTSGGAETQYF
TRBV27	CASSLLSREGEQYF
TRBV7-3	CASSLNPGLEFADTQYF
TRBV19	CASSISSRASGGHNEQFF
TRBV5-1	CASSKGQGVYGYTF
TRBV18	CASSPPDREDGYTF
TRBV5-1	CASSRLGVNTDTQYF
TRBV5-4	CASSLDSRGRAEAFF
TRBV7-3	CASSPLPGGEGELFF